The entry that follows covers one TCR beta chain sequence. Its antigen is undetermined. The data were obtained in a study of blood T cells in healthy people across ages. General study results and limits: The lack of PBMC sorting stopped any conclusive naive versus antigen-experienced comparison.

Using a J-beta primer mix together with a sample-barcoded 5' primer, a second PCR was run for about 6 to 12 cycles. CDR3-containing paired-end reads numbered at least 2.5 million in each sample. In TCRdb, the 5' RACE reads were re-called with MiXCR into one record per CDR3 protein. The table records about 1.8 million distinct CDR3 sequences, roughly 49% of them present only once. The total RNA that was extracted per sample amounted to at least 5 micrograms. Sequencing was performed on blood. The clonotype comes from a woman aged 35 to 49 in good health.

In DNA, the CDR3 is TGTGCCAGCAGCTCGACAAATAGCAATCAGCCCCAGCATTTT. Translation: CASSSTNSNQPQHF. The chain is built from TRBV6-5 and TRBJ1-5, with D unresolved. The V and J ends lost 6 bases and 0 bases respectively, with 9 bases between them. Germline CDR1 and CDR2: MNHEY and SVGAGI. The CDR3 is 14 residues long.